The clone carrying this TCR beta chain was counted ten times or more. Its antigen is unidentified. What was amplified from RNA transcripts were TCR beta CDR3 regions. The HTBI primer set was used in a first-round RT-PCR of the TCR CDR3. One entry per CDR3 protein results from TCRdb running MiXCR on the multiplex PCR reads. This sample has under 400,000 distinct CDR3 sequences, with 18% found just once. Each 10 ml fresh peripheral blood draw supplied the PBMCs. These data are taken from a study of T cells in Graves' hyperthyroidism and ophthalmopathy. Study-level points and caveats: Stable hyperthyroidism was told apart from ophthalmopathy by a model built on 13 V-J features. Ophthalmopathy onset followed model prediction by a median around 6.9 months.

The CDR3 sequence is 12 residues long. The ends were cut back, 3 bases at V and 8 bases at J, with 9 bases in the middle. The chain recombines TRBV12-3 or TRBV12-4 with TRBJ2-3; D is uncertain. Input material: blood. This sequence was found in a woman aged 35 to 49 with Graves' ophthalmopathy. The CDR3 bases are TGTGCCAGCAGTTTTGGGGATGGTACGCAGTATTTT. Protein product: CASSFGDGTQYF.